Listed below are T cell receptor beta chains from one sample, sequenced in a study of blood T cell repertoires in COVID-19. TCRdb's table, derived via immunoSEQ multiplex PCR, lists solely in-frame clones and lacks some. The sample yields about 200,000 clones, around 89% seen once. Sequencing was performed on PBMCs or T cells enriched from blood (not recorded which). The source of these receptors is a woman aged 18-30 years who had recovered from COVID-19. Both conserved end residues are part of each CDR3. D genes are given only for firm matches. Clone size is not always given. Where it is, it says once, few, many or a class for expanded clones.

D gene: TRBD1
clone size: NA
J gene: TRBJ1-1
V gene: TRBV5-4
CDR3 DNA: TGTGCCAGCAGCCCCGATCCACAGGGGATGAACACTGAAGCTTTCTTT
CDR3 protein: CASSPDPQGMNTEAFF

D gene: NA
clone size: NA
J gene: TRBJ1-2
V gene: TRBV6-5
CDR3 DNA: TGTGCCAGCACCCCCCGGGGGGGCCCGGTTGGCTACACCTTC
CDR3 protein: CASTPRGGPVGYTF

D gene: NA
clone size: NA
J gene: TRBJ2-5
V gene: TRBV30
CDR3 DNA: TGTGCCTGGAGTGTACCTCTGGGCCCAATGGACTTC
CDR3 protein: CAWSVPLGPMDF

D gene: TRBD1
clone size: NA
J gene: TRBJ1-4
V gene: TRBV5-1
CDR3 DNA: TGCGCCAGCATCATGAATCCCTGCGAAGGGACAGATTTTTCCACTAATGAAAAACTGTTTTTT
CDR3 protein: CASIMNPCEGTDFSTNEKLFF

D gene: TRBD1
clone size: once
J gene: TRBJ1-4
V gene: TRBV13
CDR3 DNA: TGTGCCAGCAGCTCTCGACAGGGGGGGCAAGAAAAACTGTTTTTT
CDR3 protein: CASSSRQGGQEKLFF

D gene: TRBD1
clone size: NA
J gene: TRBJ1-3
V gene: TRBV2
CDR3 DNA: TGTGCCAGCAGGACAACAGGGGCGTCTGGAAACACCATATATTTT
CDR3 protein: CASRTTGASGNTIYF

D gene: TRBD1
clone size: once
J gene: TRBJ1-1
V gene: TRBV2
CDR3 DNA: TGTGCCAGCAATGACAGGGGGCACGTGGAAACTTTCTTT
CDR3 protein: CASNDRGHVETFF

D gene: TRBD1
clone size: NA
J gene: TRBJ1-6
V gene: TRBV5-1
CDR3 DNA: TGCGCCAGCAGCAAAAACTACAGGGGAAGCTCCTATAATTCACCCCTCCACTTT
CDR3 protein: CASSKNYRGSSYNSPLHF

D gene: TRBD2
clone size: NA
J gene: TRBJ2-1
V gene: TRBV19
CDR3 DNA: TGTGCCAGTAGTATAGATAATCCTCGACTAGCGGGGGCAGGTGAGCAGTTCTTC
CDR3 protein: CASSIDNPRLAGAGEQFF

D gene: TRBD1
clone size: NA
J gene: TRBJ1-1
V gene: TRBV5-4
CDR3 DNA: TGTGCCAGCAGCTTTTCCCTACAGGGGACCACTGAAGCTTTCTTT
CDR3 protein: CASSFSLQGTTEAFF

D gene: NA
clone size: NA
J gene: TRBJ2-7
V gene: TRBV4-1
CDR3 DNA: TGCGCCAGCAGCCAACAACAGGGTTATGGCTTCTACGAGCAGTACTTC
CDR3 protein: CASSQQQGYGFYEQYF

D gene: NA
clone size: NA
J gene: TRBJ2-7
V gene: TRBV14
CDR3 DNA: TGTGCCAGCAGCCACCTACCATACGAGCAGTACTTC
CDR3 protein: CASSHLPYEQYF

D gene: TRBD1
clone size: NA
J gene: TRBJ1-6
V gene: TRBV19
CDR3 DNA: TGTGCCAGTAGTATGCCAGACAGGGCCTATAATTCACCCCTCCACTTT
CDR3 protein: CASSMPDRAYNSPLHF

D gene: NA
clone size: NA
J gene: TRBJ2-7
V gene: TRBV2
CDR3 DNA: TGTGCCAGCAGTGAGGACAGCACCTACGAGCAGTACTTC
CDR3 protein: CASSEDSTYEQYF

D gene: NA
clone size: NA
J gene: TRBJ1-5
V gene: TRBV18
CDR3 DNA: TGTGCCAGCTCCCTTGTAAAGTCCAGGGCGAGCAATCAGCCCCAGCATTTT
CDR3 protein: CASSLVKSRASNQPQHF

D gene: NA
clone size: NA
J gene: TRBJ2-7
V gene: TRBV29-1
CDR3 DNA: TGCAGCGTAATCGGGACTCCCCTGGCCTACGAGCAGTACTTC
CDR3 protein: CSVIGTPLAYEQYF

D gene: TRBD1
clone size: NA
J gene: TRBJ2-5
V gene: TRBV30
CDR3 DNA: TGTGCCTGGAGCGAGGACAGGCCCTCTGTAGTAGCGAGGGAGACCCAGTACTTC
CDR3 protein: CAWSEDRPSVVARETQYF

D gene: NA
clone size: few
J gene: TRBJ1-2
V gene: TRBV2
CDR3 DNA: TGTGCCAGCCGGACCCAGGGGTCGCACTACACCTTC
CDR3 protein: CASRTQGSHYTF

D gene: TRBD2
clone size: NA
J gene: TRBJ2-1
V gene: TRBV5-1
CDR3 DNA: TGCGCCAGCAGCTTGGTCGGGGGGGCTTATGAGCAGTTCTTC
CDR3 protein: CASSLVGGAYEQFF

D gene: NA
clone size: NA
J gene: TRBJ1-3
V gene: TRBV19
CDR3 DNA: TGTGCCAGTAGTCGGGAAGCCTCTGGAAACACCATATATTTT
CDR3 protein: CASSREASGNTIYF

D gene: TRBD1
clone size: NA
J gene: TRBJ2-7
V gene: TRBV27
CDR3 DNA: TGTGCCAGCAGTTTTGGGGACAGGATCTACGAGCAGTACTTC
CDR3 protein: CASSFGDRIYEQYF

D gene: NA
clone size: NA
J gene: TRBJ2-1
V gene: TRBV7-9
CDR3 DNA: TGTGCCAGCAGCTTAGCGCCCAGGAATGAGCAGTTCTTC
CDR3 protein: CASSLAPRNEQFF

D gene: NA
clone size: NA
J gene: TRBJ2-7
V gene: TRBV4-1
CDR3 DNA: TGCGCCAGCAGCCAAGAAGGGGGAGCGGGGAGACGCTCCTACGAGCAGTACTTC
CDR3 protein: CASSQEGGAGRRSYEQYF

D gene: NA
clone size: NA
J gene: TRBJ1-5
V gene: TRBV7-9
CDR3 DNA: TGTGCCAGCAGCTCAACTTCCGGTCTAGACCCGAATCAGCCCCAGCATTTT
CDR3 protein: CASSSTSGLDPNQPQHF

D gene: TRBD1
clone size: NA
J gene: TRBJ2-5
V gene: TRBV6-5
CDR3 DNA: TGTGCCAGCAGCCCGACAGGGGCCCAAGAGACCCAGTACTTC
CDR3 protein: CASSPTGAQETQYF

D gene: TRBD1
clone size: NA
J gene: TRBJ1-1
V gene: TRBV12-3/TRBV12-4
CDR3 DNA: TGTGCCAGCAGTTTGACAGGGAATATCGGAGCTTTCTTT
CDR3 protein: CASSLTGNIGAFF

D gene: TRBD2
clone size: NA
J gene: TRBJ2-7
V gene: TRBV11-1
CDR3 DNA: TGTGCCAGCAGCTCGACTAGCGTCTCCTACGAGCAGTACTTC
CDR3 protein: CASSSTSVSYEQYF